The sequence of this TCR beta chain was determined in a study of vaccination and CD4 T cells after COVID-19. Study-wide context: At a median roughly 70 days (range 14 to 241) after dose two, post-vaccine samples were obtained. The study, taken as a whole, reports: In convalescent patients, 304 of 307 vaccine-specific clones were spike mono-reactive.

Details on this clonotype: Its cognate antigen is unknown.

Indicated treatment: roughly 10-day PBMC culture with coronavirus spike peptide pools or control peptides (ViraFEST assay). The unexposed donor gave CD4+ T cells before the COVID-19 pandemic (2011-2018). The ViraFEST method relied on peptide pools to expand antigen-specific T cells, followed by TCR sequencing. Contingent on cell availability, unexposed-donor CD4+ T cells were interrogated with SARS-CoV-2 S/N and four cold-coronavirus spikes. The Oncomine TCR Beta short-read assay was applied to DNA of cultured CD4+ T cells. Someone extracted genomic DNA from cultured CD4+ T cells. Using its own MiXCR run on the PCR reads, TCRdb lists one record per CDR3 protein. The sample has 6,000 or so distinct CDR3 sequences, approximately 33% seen once. The CDR3 length is 15 residues. Trimming stripped 4 bases from V and 2 bases from J, with 14 bases between.

The chain combines TRBV12-3 or TRBV12-4 with TRBJ1-2; D ambiguous. Sequencing input: CD4+ T cells from blood, cultured in vitro. The clonotype originates from a human donor in good health. CDR3 bases: TGTGCCAGCAGTTCCAGACGGAGGTCAAACTATGGCTACACCTTC. It is translated as CASSSRRRSNYGYTF.